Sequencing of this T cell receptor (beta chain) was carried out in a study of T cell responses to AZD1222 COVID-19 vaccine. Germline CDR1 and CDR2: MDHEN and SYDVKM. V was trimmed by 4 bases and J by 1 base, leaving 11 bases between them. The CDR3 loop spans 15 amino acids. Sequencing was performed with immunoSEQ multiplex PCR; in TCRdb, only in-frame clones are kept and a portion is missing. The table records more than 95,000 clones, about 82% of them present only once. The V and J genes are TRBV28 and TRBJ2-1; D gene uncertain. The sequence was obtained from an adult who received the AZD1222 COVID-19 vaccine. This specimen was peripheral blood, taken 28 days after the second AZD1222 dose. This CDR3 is CASSSMIGSYNEQFF. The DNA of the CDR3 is TGTGCCAGCAGTTCCATGATTGGATCCTACAATGAGCAGTTCTTC.